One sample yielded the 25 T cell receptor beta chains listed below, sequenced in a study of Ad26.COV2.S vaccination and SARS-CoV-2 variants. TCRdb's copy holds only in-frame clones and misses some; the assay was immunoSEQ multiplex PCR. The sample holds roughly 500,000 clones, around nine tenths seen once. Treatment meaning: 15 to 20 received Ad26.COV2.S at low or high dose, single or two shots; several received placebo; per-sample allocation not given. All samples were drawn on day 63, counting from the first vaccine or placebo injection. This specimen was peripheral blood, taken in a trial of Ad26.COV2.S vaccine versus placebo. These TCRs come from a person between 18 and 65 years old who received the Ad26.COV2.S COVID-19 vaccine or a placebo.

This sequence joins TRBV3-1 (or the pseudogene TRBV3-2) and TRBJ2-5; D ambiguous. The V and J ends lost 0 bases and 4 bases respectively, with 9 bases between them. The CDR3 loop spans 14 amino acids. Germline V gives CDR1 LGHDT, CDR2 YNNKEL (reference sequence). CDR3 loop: CASSQEGLRETQYF. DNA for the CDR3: TGTGCCAGCAGCCAAGAAGGGCTGAGAGAGACCCAGTACTTC.

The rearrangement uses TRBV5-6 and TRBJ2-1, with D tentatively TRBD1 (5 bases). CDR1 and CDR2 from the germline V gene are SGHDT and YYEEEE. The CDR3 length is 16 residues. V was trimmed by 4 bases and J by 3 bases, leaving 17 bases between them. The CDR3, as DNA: TGTGCCAGCAGCACAATCTCAGGAACAGGCTACAATGAGCAGTTCTTC. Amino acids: CASSTISGTGYNEQFF. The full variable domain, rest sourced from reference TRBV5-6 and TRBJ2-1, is DAGVTQSPTHLIKTRGQQVTLRCSPKSGHDTVSWYQQALGQGPQFIFQYYEEEERQRGNFPDRFSGHQFPNYSSELNVNALLLGDSALYLCASSTISGTGYNEQFFGPGTRLTVL.

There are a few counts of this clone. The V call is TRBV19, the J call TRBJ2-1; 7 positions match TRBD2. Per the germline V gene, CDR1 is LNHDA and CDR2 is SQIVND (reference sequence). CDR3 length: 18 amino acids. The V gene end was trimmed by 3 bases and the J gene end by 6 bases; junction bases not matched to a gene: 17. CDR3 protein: CASSIGKGRVSFTNEQFF. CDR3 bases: TGTGCCAGTAGTATTGGGAAGGGGAGGGTTTCGTTCACCAATGAGCAGTTCTTC.

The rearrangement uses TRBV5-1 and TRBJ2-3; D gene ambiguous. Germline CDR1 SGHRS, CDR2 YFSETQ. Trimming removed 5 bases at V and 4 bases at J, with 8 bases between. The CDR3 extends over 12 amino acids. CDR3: CASRVQSDTQYF. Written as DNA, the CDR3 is TGCGCCAGCAGGGTGCAATCAGATACGCAGTATTTT. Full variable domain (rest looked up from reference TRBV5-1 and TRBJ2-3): KAGVTQTPRYLIKTRGQQVTLSCSPISGHRSVSWYQQTPGQGLQFLFEYFSETQRNKGNFPGRFSGRQFSNSRSEMNVSTLELGDSALYLCASRVQSDTQYFGPGTRLTVL.

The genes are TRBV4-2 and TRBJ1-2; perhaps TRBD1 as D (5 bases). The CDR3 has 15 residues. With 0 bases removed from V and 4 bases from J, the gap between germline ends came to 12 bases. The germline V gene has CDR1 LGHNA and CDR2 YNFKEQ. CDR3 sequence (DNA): TGTGCCAGCAGCCAAGAAAAAGGGGAATTCTATGGCTACACCTTC. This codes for CASSQEKGEFYGYTF.

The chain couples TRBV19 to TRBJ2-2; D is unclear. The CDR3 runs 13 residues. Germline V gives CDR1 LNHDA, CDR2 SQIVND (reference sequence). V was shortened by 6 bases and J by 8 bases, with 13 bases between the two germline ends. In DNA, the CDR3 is TGTGCCAGTAGGATGGGTCTGACGGGGGAGCTGTTTTTT. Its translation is CASRMGLTGELFF.

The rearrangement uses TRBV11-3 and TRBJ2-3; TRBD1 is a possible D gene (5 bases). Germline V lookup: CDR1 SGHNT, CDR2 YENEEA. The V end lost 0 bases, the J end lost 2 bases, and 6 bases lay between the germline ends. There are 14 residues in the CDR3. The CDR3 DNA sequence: TGTGCCAGCAGCTTAGACAGGGCCACAGATACGCAGTATTTT. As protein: CASSLDRATDTQYF.

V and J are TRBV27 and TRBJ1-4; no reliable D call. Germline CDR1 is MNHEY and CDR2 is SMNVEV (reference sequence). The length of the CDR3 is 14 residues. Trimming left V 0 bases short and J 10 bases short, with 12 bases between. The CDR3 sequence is CASSLSRLGRKLFF. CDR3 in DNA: TGTGCCAGCAGTTTATCGAGGCTGGGCAGAAAACTGTTTTTT.

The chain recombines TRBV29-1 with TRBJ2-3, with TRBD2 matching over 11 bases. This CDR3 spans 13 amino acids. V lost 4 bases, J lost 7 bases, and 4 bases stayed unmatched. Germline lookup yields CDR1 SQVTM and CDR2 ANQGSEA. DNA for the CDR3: TGCAGCGTTGGCGCTAGCGGGAGGTATACGCAGTATTTT. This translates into CSVGASGRYTQYF.

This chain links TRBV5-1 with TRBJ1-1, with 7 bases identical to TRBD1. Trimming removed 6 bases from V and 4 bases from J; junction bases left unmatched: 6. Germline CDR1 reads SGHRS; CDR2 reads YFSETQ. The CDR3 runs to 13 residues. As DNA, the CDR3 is TGCGCCAGCACCCAGACAGGGACCACTGAAGCTTTCTTT. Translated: CASTQTGTTEAFF.

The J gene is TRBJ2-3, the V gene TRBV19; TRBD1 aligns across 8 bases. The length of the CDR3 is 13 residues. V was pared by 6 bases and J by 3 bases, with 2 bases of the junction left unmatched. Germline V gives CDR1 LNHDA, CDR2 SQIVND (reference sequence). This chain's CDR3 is CASRQGATDTQYF. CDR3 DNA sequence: TGTGCCAGTAGGCAGGGGGCTACAGATACGCAGTATTTT.

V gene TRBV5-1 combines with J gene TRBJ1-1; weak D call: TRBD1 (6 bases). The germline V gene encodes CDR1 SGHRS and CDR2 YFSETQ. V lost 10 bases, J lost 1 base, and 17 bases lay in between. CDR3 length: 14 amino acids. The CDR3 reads CASTLGGQNTEAFF. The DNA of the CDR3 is TGCGCCTCGACCCTCGGGGGGCAGAACACTGAAGCTTTCTTT.

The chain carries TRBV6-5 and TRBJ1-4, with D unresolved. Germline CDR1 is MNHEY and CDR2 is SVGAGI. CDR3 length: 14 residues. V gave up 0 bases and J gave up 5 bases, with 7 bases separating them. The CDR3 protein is CASSYSSGNEKLFF. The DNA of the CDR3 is TGTGCCAGCAGTTACTCATCTGGAAATGAAAAACTGTTTTTT.

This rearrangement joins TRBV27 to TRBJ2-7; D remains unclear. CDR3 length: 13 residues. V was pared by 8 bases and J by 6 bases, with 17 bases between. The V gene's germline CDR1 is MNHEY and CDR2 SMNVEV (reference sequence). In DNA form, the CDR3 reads TGTGCCAGCCGCTTCCCCGGCCGAGGCGAGCAGTACTTC. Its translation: CASRFPGRGEQYF.

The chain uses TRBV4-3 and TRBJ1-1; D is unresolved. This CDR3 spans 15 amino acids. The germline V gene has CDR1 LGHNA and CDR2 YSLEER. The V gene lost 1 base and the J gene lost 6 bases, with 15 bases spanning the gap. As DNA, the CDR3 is TGCGCCAGCAGCCAAGGGACGACGGCGTTCGCTGAAGCTTTCTTT. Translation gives CASSQGTTAFAEAFF.

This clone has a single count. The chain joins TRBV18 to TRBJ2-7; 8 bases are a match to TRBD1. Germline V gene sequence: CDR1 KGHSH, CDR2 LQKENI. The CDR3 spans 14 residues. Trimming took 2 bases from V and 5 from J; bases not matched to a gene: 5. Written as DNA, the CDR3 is TGTGCCAGCTCACCAATTTCAGGGGGCGACGAGCAGTACTTC. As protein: CASSPISGGDEQYF.

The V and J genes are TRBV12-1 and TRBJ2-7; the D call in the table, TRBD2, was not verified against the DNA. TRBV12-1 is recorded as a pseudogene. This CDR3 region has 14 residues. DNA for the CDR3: TGTGCCAGCAGCTCGGAGTCTAGCGTGGAGGAGCAGTACTTC. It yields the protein CASSSESSVEEQYF.

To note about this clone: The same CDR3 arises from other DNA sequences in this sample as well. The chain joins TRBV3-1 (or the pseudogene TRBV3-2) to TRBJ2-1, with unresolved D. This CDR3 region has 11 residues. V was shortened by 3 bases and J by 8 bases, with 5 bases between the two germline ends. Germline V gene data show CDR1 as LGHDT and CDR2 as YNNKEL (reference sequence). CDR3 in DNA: TGTGCCAGCAGCCAGGGATATGAGCAGTTCTTC. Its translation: CASSQGYEQFF.

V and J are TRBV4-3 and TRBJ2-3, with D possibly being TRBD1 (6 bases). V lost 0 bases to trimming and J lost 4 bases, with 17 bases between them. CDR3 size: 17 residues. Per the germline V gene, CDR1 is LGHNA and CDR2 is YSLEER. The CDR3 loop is CASSQDQGHQMADTQYF. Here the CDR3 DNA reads TGCGCCAGCAGCCAAGATCAGGGACATCAAATGGCAGATACGCAGTATTTT.

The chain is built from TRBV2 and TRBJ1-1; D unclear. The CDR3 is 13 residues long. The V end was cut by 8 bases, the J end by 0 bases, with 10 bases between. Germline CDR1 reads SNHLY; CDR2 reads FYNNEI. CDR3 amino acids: CASGSELNTEAFF. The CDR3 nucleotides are TGTGCCAGCGGATCAGAGTTGAACACTGAAGCTTTCTTT.

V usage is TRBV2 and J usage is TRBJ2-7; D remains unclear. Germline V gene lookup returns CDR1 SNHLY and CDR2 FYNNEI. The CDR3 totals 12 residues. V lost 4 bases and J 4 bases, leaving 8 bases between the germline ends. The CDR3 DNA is TGTGCCAGCAGTGTAGCAGCATACGAGCAGTACTTC. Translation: CASSVAAYEQYF.

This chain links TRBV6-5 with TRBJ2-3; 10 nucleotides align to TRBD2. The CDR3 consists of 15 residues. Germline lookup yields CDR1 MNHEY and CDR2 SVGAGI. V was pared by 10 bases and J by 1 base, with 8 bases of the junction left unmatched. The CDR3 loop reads CATQKREGRTDTQYF. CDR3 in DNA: TGTGCCACCCAGAAGCGGGAGGGCCGCACAGATACGCAGTATTTT.

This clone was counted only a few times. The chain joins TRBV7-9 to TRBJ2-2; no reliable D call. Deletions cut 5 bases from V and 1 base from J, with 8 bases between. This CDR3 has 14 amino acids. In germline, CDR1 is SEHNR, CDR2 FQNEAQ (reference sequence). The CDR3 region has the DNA TGTGCCAGCAGCACCGACCAGAACACCGGGGAGCTGTTTTTT. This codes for CASSTDQNTGELFF.

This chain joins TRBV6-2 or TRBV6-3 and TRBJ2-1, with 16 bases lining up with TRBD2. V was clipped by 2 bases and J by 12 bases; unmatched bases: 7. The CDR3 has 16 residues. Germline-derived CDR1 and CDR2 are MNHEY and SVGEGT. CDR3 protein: CASSYQSGLAGGGQFF. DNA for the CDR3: TGTGCCAGCAGTTACCAATCGGGACTAGCGGGAGGGGGGCAGTTCTTC.

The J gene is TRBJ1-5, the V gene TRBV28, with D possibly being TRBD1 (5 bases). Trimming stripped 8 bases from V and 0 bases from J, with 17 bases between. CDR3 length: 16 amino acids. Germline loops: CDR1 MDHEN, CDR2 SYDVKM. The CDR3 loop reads CASLPGALYSNQPQHF. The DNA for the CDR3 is TGTGCCAGCCTTCCCGGGGCGCTTTATAGCAATCAGCCCCAGCATTTT.